This T cell receptor beta chain emerged from a study of T cell responses to AZD1222 COVID-19 vaccine. Findings and limits, study-wide: Increases in Spike-specific TCR breadth and depth were seen after two AZD1222 doses.

CDR3 size: 13 residues. V dropped 8 bases and J dropped 6; count of bases not matched to a gene: 7. Germline values: CDR1 LNHDA, CDR2 SQIVND (reference sequence). Concerning this clone: What it binds is not known.

Data came from immunoSEQ multiplex PCR; TCRdb stores just in-frame clones and leaves some out. Of about 160,000 clones listed, 88% are singletons. V is TRBV19 and J is TRBJ1-5; 7 bases map to TRBD1. The material sequenced was peripheral blood, taken on day 0 of AZD1222 vaccination. This receptor was obtained from an adult in good health. The CDR3 region has the DNA TGTGCCAGTGAGAGCAGGGGGAGTCAGCCCCAGCATTTT. Residues: CASESRGSQPQHF.